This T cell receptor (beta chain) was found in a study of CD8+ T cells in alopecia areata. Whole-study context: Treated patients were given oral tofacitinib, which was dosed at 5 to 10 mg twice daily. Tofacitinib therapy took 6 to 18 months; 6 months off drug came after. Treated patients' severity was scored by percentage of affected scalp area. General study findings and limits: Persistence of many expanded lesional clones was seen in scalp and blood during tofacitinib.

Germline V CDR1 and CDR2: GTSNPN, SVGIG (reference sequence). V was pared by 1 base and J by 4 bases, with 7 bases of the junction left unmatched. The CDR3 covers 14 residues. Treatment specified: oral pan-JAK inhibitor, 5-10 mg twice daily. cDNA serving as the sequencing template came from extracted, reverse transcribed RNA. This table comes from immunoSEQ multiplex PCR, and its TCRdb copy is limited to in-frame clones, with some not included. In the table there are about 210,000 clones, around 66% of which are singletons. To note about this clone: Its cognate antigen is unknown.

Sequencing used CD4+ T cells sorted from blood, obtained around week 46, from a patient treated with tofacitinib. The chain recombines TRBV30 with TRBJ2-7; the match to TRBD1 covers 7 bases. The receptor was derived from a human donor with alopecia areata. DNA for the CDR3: TGTGCCTGGAGTGGGGGACAGTTGACTTACGAGCAGTACTTC. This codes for CAWSGGQLTYEQYF. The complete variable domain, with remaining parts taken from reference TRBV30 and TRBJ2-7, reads SQTIHQWPATLVQPVGSPLSLECTVEGTSNPNLYWYRQAAGRGLQLLFYSVGIGQISSEVPQNLSASRPQDRQFILSSKKLLLSDSGFYLCAWSGGQLTYEQYFGPGTRLTVT.